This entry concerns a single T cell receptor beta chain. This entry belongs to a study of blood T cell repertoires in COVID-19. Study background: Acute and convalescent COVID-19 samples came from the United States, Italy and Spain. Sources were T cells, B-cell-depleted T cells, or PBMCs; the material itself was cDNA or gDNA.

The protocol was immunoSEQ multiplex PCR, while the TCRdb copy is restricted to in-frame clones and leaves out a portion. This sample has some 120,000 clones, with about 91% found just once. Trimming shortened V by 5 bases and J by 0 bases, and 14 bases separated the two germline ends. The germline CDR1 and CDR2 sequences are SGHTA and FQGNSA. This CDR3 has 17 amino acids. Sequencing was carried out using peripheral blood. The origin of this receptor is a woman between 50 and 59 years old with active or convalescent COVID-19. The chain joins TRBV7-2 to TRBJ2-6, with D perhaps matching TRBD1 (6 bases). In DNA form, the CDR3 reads TGTGCCAGCAGCCTATCCAGGGGCAGCTCTGGGGCCAACGTCCTGACTTTC. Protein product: CASSLSRGSSGANVLTF.